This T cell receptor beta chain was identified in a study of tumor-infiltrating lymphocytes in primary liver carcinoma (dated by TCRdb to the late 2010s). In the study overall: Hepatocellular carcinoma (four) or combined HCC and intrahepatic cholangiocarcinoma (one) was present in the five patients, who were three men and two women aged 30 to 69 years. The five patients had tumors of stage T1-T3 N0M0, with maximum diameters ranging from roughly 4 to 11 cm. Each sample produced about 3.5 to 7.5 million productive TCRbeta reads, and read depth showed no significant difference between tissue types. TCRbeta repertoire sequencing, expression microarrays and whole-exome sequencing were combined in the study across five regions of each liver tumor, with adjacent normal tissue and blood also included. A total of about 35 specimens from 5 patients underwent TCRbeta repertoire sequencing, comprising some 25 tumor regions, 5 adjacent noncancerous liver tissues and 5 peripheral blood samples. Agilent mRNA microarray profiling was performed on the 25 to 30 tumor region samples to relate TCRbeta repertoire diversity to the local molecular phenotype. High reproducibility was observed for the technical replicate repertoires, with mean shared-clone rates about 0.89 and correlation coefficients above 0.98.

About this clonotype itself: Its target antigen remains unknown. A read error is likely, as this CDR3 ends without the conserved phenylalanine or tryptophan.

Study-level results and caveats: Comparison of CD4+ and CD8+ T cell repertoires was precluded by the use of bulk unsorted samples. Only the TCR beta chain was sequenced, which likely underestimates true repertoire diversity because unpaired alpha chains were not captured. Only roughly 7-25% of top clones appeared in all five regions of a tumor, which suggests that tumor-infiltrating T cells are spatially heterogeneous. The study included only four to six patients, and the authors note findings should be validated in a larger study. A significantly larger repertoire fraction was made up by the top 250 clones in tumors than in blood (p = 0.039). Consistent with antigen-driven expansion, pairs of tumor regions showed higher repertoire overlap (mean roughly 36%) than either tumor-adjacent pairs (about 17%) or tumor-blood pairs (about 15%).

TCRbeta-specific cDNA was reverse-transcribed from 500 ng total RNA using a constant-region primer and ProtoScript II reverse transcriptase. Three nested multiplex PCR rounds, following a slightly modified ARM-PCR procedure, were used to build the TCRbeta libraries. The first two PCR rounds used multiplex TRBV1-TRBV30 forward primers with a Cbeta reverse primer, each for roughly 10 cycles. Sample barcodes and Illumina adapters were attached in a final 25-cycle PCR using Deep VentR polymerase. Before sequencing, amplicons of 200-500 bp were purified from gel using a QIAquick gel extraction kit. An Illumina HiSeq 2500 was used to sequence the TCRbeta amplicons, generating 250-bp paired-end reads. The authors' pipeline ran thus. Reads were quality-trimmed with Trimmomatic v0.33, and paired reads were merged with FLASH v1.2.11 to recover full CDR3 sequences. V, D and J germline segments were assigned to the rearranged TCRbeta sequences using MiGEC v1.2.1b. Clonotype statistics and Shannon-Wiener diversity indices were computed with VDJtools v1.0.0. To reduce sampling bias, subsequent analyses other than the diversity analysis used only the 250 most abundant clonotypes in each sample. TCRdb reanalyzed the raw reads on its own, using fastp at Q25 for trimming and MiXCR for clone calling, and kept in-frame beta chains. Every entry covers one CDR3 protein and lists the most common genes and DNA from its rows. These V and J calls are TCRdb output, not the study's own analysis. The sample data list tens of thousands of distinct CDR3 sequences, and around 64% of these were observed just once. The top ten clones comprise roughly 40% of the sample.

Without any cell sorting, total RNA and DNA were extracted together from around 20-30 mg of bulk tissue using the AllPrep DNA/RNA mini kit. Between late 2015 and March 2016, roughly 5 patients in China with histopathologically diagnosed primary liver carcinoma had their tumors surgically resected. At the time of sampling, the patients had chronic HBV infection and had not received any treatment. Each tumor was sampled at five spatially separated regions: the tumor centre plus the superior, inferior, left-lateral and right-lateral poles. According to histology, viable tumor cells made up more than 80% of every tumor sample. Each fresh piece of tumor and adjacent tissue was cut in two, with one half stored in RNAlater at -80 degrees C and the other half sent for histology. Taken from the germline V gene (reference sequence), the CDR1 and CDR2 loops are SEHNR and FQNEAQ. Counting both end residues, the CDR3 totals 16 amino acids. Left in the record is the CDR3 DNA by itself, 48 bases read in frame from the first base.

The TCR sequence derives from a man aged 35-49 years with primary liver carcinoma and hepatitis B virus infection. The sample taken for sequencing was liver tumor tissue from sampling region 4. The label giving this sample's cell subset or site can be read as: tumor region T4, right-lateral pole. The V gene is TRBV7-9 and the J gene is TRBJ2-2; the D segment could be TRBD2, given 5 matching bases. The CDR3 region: CASSLVLKSWTGKLFS. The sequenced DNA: TGTGCCAGCAGCTTAGTTCTTAAGAGTTGGACCGGGAAGCTGTTTTCT.